This paragraph reports one T cell receptor (beta chain). The antigen it binds to is not known. Qualities for individual bases were not recorded, and no much larger clone is one base off. The cysteine opens and the phenylalanine closes a CDR3 of 17 amino acids. Only the CDR3 region is kept as DNA, spanning 51 bases read in frame from base 1. From V the trimming removes 4 bases and from J it removes 7 bases, while the gene matches leave 15 bases of the junction unaccounted for. The germline V gene gives CDR1 as SGHRS and CDR2 as YFSETQ. The record originates from a study of CD4+ T cells in melanoma (dated by TCRdb to 2022 to 2024). Describing the broader study: Neoantigen-specific CD4+ T cells in human melanoma were what the study investigated.

Library method: the immunoSEQ multiplex PCR assay. This is the immuneACCESS table as TCRdb keeps it, with only in-frame sequences that have V and J called. A part of the clones is gone; compared with another copy, unresolved V genes explain less than half, and the rest is unexplained. This sample lists approximately 14,000 clones; under 80% were detected once. Of the sample, under 13% falls within the top ten clones. What the authors observed across the whole study: Neoantigen-specific CD4+ T cells were reported to be correlated with the function of CD8+ T cells, macrophages and B cells. Neoantigen-specific CD4+ T cells in melanoma were reported to show diverse differentiation states.

Donors were patients with melanoma. The sample comprised cells from a culture (not recorded whether cultured in vitro). The rearranged segments are TRBV5-1 and TRBJ2-7; 12 middle bases align to TRBD1. This clonotype was sampled from a human donor with melanoma. The CDR3 has the sequence CASSLRVLGQGAGEQYF. The sequenced DNA is TGCGCCAGCAGCCTGCGTGTATTGGGACAGGGGGCAGGGGAGCAGTACTTC.